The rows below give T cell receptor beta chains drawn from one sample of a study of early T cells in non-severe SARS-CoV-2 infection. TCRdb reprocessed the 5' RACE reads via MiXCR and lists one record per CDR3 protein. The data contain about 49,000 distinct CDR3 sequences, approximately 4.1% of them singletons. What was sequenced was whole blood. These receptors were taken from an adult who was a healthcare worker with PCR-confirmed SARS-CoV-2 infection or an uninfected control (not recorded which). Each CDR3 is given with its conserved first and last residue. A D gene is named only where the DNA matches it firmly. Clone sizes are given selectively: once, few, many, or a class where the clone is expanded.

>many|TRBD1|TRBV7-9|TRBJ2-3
CASSSQGDTQYF
TGTGCCAGCAGCTCACAGGGGGACACGCAGTATTTT
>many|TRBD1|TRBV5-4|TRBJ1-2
CASSFLDRGQNGYTF
TGTGCCAGCAGCTTCCTAGACAGGGGGCAGAATGGCTACACCTTC
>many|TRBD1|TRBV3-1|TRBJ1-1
CASRLQGSDAEAFF
TGTGCCAGCAGACTACAGGGGTCGGACGCTGAAGCTTTCTTT
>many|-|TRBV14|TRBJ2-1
CASSRDRVATLSEQFF
TGTGCCAGCAGCCGAGACCGGGTAGCTACCTTAAGCGAGCAGTTCTTC
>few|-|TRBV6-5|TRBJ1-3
CASSRDGDSGNTIYF
TGTGCCAGCTCACGAGATGGGGACTCTGGAAACACCATATATTTT
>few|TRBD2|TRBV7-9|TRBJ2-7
CASSASGSSYEQYF
TGTGCCAGCAGCGCTAGCGGGAGCTCCTACGAGCAGTACTTC
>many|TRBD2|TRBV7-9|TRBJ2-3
CASRILAGGPGTQYF
TGTGCCAGCCGCATACTAGCGGGAGGACCCGGGACGCAGTATTTT
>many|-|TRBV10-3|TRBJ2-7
CAISDLLYEQYF
TGTGCCATCAGTGACCTCCTTTACGAGCAGTACTTC
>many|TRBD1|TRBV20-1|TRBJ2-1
CSARLSGQGKNEQFF
TGCAGTGCTAGATTATCGGGACAGGGTAAGAATGAGCAGTTCTTC
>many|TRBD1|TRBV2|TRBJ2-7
CASSILPSHRGTYEQYF
TGTGCCAGCAGCATCCTACCATCTCACAGGGGTACCTACGAGCAGTACTTC
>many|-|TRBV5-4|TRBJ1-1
CASSFTTGTEAFF
TGTGCCAGCAGCTTTACCACGGGAACTGAAGCTTTCTTT
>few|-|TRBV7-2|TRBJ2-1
CASSLGLENEQFF
TGTGCCAGCAGCTTAGGACTCGAAAATGAGCAGTTCTTC
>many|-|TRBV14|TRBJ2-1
CASSQGDWDNEQFF
TGTGCCAGCAGCCAAGGGGACTGGGACAATGAGCAGTTCTTC
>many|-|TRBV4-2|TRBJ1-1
CASSLISGYTEAFF
TGTGCCAGCAGCCTCATATCGGGGTACACTGAAGCTTTCTTT
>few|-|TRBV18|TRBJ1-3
CAFAGPSGNTIYF
TGTGCATTCGCAGGGCCCTCTGGAAACACCATATATTTT
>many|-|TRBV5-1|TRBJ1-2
CASSFSTDAAGYTF
TGCGCCAGCAGCTTCTCGACAGACGCCGCGGGCTACACCTTC
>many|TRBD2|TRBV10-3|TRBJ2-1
CAISERGTSGGHEQFF
TGTGCCATCAGTGAGAGAGGGACTAGCGGAGGCCATGAGCAGTTCTTC
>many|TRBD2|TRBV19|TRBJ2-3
CASTLAGDTDTQYF
TGTGCCAGTACCCTCGCGGGAGACACAGATACGCAGTATTTT
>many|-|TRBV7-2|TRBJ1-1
CASGKGPSNTEAFF
TGTGCCAGCGGTAAGGGCCCATCGAACACTGAAGCTTTCTTT
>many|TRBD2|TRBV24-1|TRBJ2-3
CATSDGTTVLSTDTQYF
TGTGCCACCAGTGATGGGACTACCGTTCTAAGCACAGATACGCAGTATTTT
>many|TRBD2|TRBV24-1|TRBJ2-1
CATSPRGDSYNEQFF
TGTGCCACCAGTCCTCGGGGGGATTCCTACAATGAGCAGTTCTTC
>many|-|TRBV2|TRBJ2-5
CASREEMESETQYF
TGTGCCAGCAGGGAAGAGATGGAGTCGGAGACCCAGTACTTC
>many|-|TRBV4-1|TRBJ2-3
CASSPTASTDTQYF
TGCGCCAGCAGCCCGACCGCGAGCACAGATACGCAGTATTTT
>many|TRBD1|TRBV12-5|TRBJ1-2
CASGPGQGVFGYTF
TGTGCTAGTGGTCCGGGACAGGGCGTTTTTGGCTACACCTTC
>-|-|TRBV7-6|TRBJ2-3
CASSLGAITDTQYF
TGTGCCAGCAGCTTAGGGGCTATCACAGATACGCAGTATTTT
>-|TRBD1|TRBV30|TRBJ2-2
CAWQGARSTGELFF
TGTGCCTGGCAGGGGGCGCGTTCTACCGGGGAGCTGTTTTTT
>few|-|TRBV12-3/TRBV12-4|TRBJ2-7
CASSLSISRDYEQYF
TGTGCCAGCAGTTTAAGTATATCAAGGGATTACGAGCAGTACTTC
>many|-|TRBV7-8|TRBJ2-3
CASSLWKARDTQYF
TGTGCCAGCAGTCTCTGGAAGGCTAGGGATACGCAGTATTTT
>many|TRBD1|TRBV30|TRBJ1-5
CAWGLGQGNQPQHF
TGTGCCTGGGGTCTGGGACAGGGGAATCAGCCCCAGCATTTT
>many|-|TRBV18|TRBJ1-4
CASSPPGLRGTNEKLFF
TGTGCCAGCTCACCACCCGGTCTGCGGGGGACTAATGAAAAACTGTTTTTT
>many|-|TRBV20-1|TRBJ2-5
CSVGLQISQETQYF
TGCAGTGTCGGGCTACAAATCAGTCAAGAGACCCAGTACTTC
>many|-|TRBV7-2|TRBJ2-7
CASSWAPAGEQYF
TGTGCCAGCAGCTGGGCCCCTGCCGGCGAGCAGTACTTC
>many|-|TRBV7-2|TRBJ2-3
CASSLGYGTDTQYF
TGTGCCAGCAGCTTAGGGTATGGCACAGATACGCAGTATTTT
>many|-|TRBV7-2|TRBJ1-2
CASSPAGYHGYTF
TGTGCCAGCAGCCCCGCAGGGTACCATGGCTACACCTTC
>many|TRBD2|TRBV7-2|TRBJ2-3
CASSAGLGADTQYF
TGTGCCAGCAGCGCGGGACTAGGCGCAGATACGCAGTATTTT
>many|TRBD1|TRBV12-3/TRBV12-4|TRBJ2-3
CASSRSGTGGLTTDTQYF
TGTGCCAGCAGCCGCAGTGGGACAGGGGGTCTTACCACAGATACGCAGTATTTT
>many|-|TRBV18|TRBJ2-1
CASSALGEQFF
TGTGCCAGCTCAGCCCTAGGGGAGCAGTTCTTC
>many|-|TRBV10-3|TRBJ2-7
CAISESGKNYEQYF
TGTGCCATCAGTGAGTCGGGAAAGAACTACGAGCAGTACTTC
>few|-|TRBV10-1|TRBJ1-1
CASSDLTENTEAFF
TGCGCCAGCAGTGATTTGACAGAGAACACTGAAGCTTTCTTT
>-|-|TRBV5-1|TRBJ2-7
CASSPRTSAYEQYF
TGCGCCAGCAGCCCTAGGACGAGCGCCTACGAGCAGTACTTC
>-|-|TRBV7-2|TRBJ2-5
CASSRPGVGQTQYF
TGTGCCAGCAGCCGCCCGGGAGTTGGGCAGACCCAGTACTTC
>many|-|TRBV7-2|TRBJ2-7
CASTLGYEQYF
TGTGCCAGCACCCTCGGTTACGAGCAGTACTTC
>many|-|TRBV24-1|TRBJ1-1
CATSDPGDGEAFF
TGTGCCACCAGTGATCCAGGGGACGGTGAAGCTTTCTTT
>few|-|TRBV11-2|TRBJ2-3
CASSLDPSQSTQYF
TGTGCCAGCAGCTTAGATCCCAGTCAGAGTACGCAGTATTTT
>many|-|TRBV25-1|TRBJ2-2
CASSEFGGMNTGELFF
TGTGCCAGCAGTGAATTCGGCGGGATGAACACCGGGGAGCTGTTTTTT
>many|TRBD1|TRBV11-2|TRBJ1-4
CASRRTGENEKLFF
TGTGCCAGCAGGAGGACAGGAGAGAATGAAAAACTGTTTTTT